One TCR beta chain is described in this entry. The antigen remains undetermined. These data are taken from a study of T cells in Graves' hyperthyroidism and ophthalmopathy. Study-level points and caveats: Also found in blood were most expanded thyroid clonotypes above 0.001.

This CDR3 is built from 15 residues. The trim removed 5 bases at V and 8 bases at J, leaving 8 bases unmatched. Germline V gene sequence: CDR1 SEHNR, CDR2 FQNEAQ (reference sequence). What was amplified from RNA transcripts were TCR beta CDR3 regions. The TCR CDR3 first-round RT-PCR relied on the HTBI primer set. TCRdb reanalysed the multiplex PCR reads using MiXCR and keeps one entry per CDR3 protein. The table includes under 650,000 distinct CDR3 sequences, about 17% detected once. Across 18 months, stable Graves' hyperthyroidism was marked by no progression to ophthalmopathy. Sample: blood. The source is a woman between 25 and 40 years old with Graves' hyperthyroidism. The chain couples TRBV7-9 to TRBJ2-3, with 12 bases lining up with TRBD1. The CDR3 DNA reads TGTGCCAGCAGCCCAACCGGGACAGGGGGCAGTACGCAGTATTTT. Encoded protein: CASSPTGTGGSTQYF.